This TCR beta chain was documented in a study of T cell responses to AZD1222 COVID-19 vaccine. Findings of the study overall: Baseline seropositivity occurred in only 5 to 7 AZD1222 recipients. Reportedly, nearly half the spike-specific TCRs target unmutated variant regions. Vaccine-related CD4 TCRs covered spike, predominating at 160-218 and 743-854.

This CDR3 contains 14 residues. V dropped 4 bases and J dropped 1 base, with 10 bases sitting between them. The germline V gene has CDR1 LGHDT and CDR2 YNNKEL (reference sequence). As for this clone: Antigen: not known.

TCRdb keeps only in-frame clones here, not all; method: immunoSEQ multiplex PCR. Of around 120,000 clones listed, roughly 90% are singletons. The TCR originated in an adult in good health. The chain is built from TRBV3-1 (or the pseudogene TRBV3-2) and TRBJ1-2; weak D call: TRBD1 (6 bases). The input for sequencing was peripheral blood, taken on day 0 of AZD1222 vaccination. CDR3 protein: CASSPEGGNYGYTF. The CDR3 DNA sequence: TGTGCCAGCAGCCCCGAGGGGGGTAACTATGGCTACACCTTC.